This TCR beta chain was observed in a study of blood T cell repertoires in COVID-19. Study background: PBMCs, B-cell-depleted T cells, or T cells were the source of the cDNA or gDNA that made up the material.

Source study methods: From reference gene primer amplification, estimates of nucleated cell counts were derived. Data came from immunoSEQ multiplex PCR; TCRdb stores just in-frame clones and leaves some out. D and trimming come from the DNA, and the V and J calls and clone size come from that table. The sample carries a few hundred thousand clones, less than 85% recorded once. V shed 0 bases, J shed 4 bases, and the junction held 5 bases outside the gene matches. The CDR3 spans 15 residues. The TCR comes from a man aged 55 to 70 who had recovered from COVID-19. The V call is TRBV23-1, the J call TRBJ1-2; the match to TRBD1 covers 7 bases. TRBV23-1 carries the ORF label, with uncertain function. The sequenced sample was peripheral blood. The CDR3 protein is CASSQSKQGTYGYTF. The CDR3 DNA follows: TGCGCCAGCAGTCAATCGAAACAGGGGACCTATGGCTACACCTTC.